These 14 T cell receptor beta chains came from one sample sequenced in a study of early T cells in non-severe SARS-CoV-2 infection (dated by TCRdb to the early 2020s). Library method: 5' RACE. TCRdb lists the instrument as NextSeq 500. TCRdb passed the public sequencing reads through fastp at Q25 and MiXCR, retaining productive beta sequences. Each entry is one CDR3 protein sequence, shown with its most common DNA and genes. The sample records under 25,000 distinct CDR3 sequences, about 4% of which are singletons. Approximately 7.2% of the sample is in the top ten clones. What was sequenced was whole blood. Receptors originate from an adult who was a healthcare worker with PCR-confirmed SARS-CoV-2 infection or an uninfected control (not recorded which).

This clonotype was seen at least ten times. The CDR3 DNA reads as TGCAGCGTTGCAACAGGGGCTCGTGAGCAGTACTTC. Translation gives CSVATGAREQYF. The chain carries TRBV29-1 and TRBJ2-7; 7 positions agree with TRBD1. From germline, CDR1 is SQVTM and CDR2 ANQGSEA. The CDR3 runs to 12 residues. V was pared by 4 bases and J by 7 bases, with 7 bases of the junction left unmatched.

This clonotype was counted at least ten times. The chain combines TRBV7-3 with TRBJ2-6, with D perhaps assigned TRBD1 or TRBD2 (6 bases each). V shed 5 bases and J shed 3 bases, with 14 bases lying between them. The CDR3 loop spans 16 amino acids. Germline CDR1 SGHTA, CDR2 FQGTGA. CDR3 residues: CASSPLRGRGANVLTF. In DNA, the CDR3 is TGTGCCAGCAGCCCACTACGGGGGCGTGGGGCCAACGTCCTGACTTTC.

In its sample, this clonotype was seen many times. J is TRBJ1-5 and V is TRBV12-3 or TRBV12-4, with 7 bases identical to TRBD1. With V trimmed by 8 bases and J by 7 bases, 8 bases remained unmatched. This CDR3 spans 13 amino acids. The CDR3 protein is CASQGGDGQPQHF. As DNA, the CDR3 is TGTGCCAGCCAGGGGGGTGACGGACAGCCCCAGCATTTT.

The V gene is TRBV20-1, the J gene TRBJ2-2; the D gene is possibly TRBD2 (6 bases). V lost 6 bases and J 6 bases, leaving 11 bases between the germline ends. The CDR3 spans 12 residues. The germline V gene encodes CDR1 DFQATT and CDR2 SNEGSKA (reference sequence). The CDR3 bases are TGCAGTGCCCTAGGAGGGTCCGGGGAGCTGTTTTTT. Protein: CSALGGSGELFF.

This clonotype is medium-sized within its sample. The chain uses TRBV20-1 and TRBJ2-3; 8 bases match TRBD2. The V and J ends lost 0 bases and 6 bases, in that order; junction bases with no gene match: 17. The CDR3 has 18 residues. From germline, CDR1 is DFQATT and CDR2 SNEGSKA (reference sequence). The CDR3 bases are TGCAGTGCTAGAGACTTCCCTTCTTCACGGGGGGGTCGGGATACGCAGTATTTT. Translating it yields CSARDFPSSRGGRDTQYF.

This clonotype was recorded at least ten times. One end of the junction fails to match germline, which may point to a read error. This chain connects TRBV20-1 to TRBJ2-5, with 7 nucleotides matching TRBD2. CDR1 and CDR2 from the germline V gene are DFQATT and SNEGSKA (reference sequence). The CDR3 extends over 15 amino acids. CDR3 DNA sequence: TGCAGTGCGAGAGAGGGGAGGGTCGTGTCTAGGGCCCAGTACTTC. Translating gives CSAREGRVVSRAQYF.

This clonotype was observed many times. This CDR3 reads CSVELIQGSEQYF. The CDR3 region has the DNA TGCAGCGTTGAGCTTATACAGGGCTCCGAGCAGTACTTC. The rearrangement joins TRBV29-1 to TRBJ2-7, with D maybe TRBD1 (6 bases). V lost 3 bases and J 6 bases, leaving 15 bases between the germline ends. The V gene's germline CDR1 is SQVTM and CDR2 ANQGSEA. CDR3 length equals 13 residues.

This clonotype has a count of ten or more. The chain uses TRBV9 and TRBJ2-1, with D possibly being TRBD1 (6 bases). V was clipped by 0 bases and J by 3 bases, with 10 bases between them. Germline V CDR1 and CDR2: SGDLS, YYNGEE. This CDR3 comprises 15 residues. The CDR3 spells CASSVGGQIYNEQFF. The CDR3 DNA follows: TGTGCCAGCAGCGTAGGAGGACAGATCTACAATGAGCAGTTCTTC.

This clonotype was seen ten or more times. This chain uses TRBV20-1 with TRBJ2-3; 8 positions agree with TRBD2. This CDR3 has 17 amino acids. J lost 4 bases, V lost 4 bases, and 16 bases had no gene match. Germline CDR1 reads DFQATT; CDR2 reads SNEGSKA (reference sequence). Written as DNA, the CDR3 is TGCAGTGCTATAGCATCGGGGGGGCTTTTTACCCCAGATACGCAGTATTTT. This translates into CSAIASGGLFTPDTQYF.

The chain employs TRBV13 and TRBJ1-3; D call uncertain. V was trimmed by 5 bases and J by 0 bases, leaving 11 bases between them. The V gene's germline CDR1 is PRHDT and CDR2 FYEKMQ (reference sequence). The CDR3 is made up of 15 amino acids. The CDR3 protein is CASSPEGLSGNTIYF. DNA of the CDR3: TGTGCCAGCAGCCCTGAGGGCCTCTCTGGAAACACCATATATTTT.

This clonotype has a count of ten or more. The chain carries TRBV5-1 and TRBJ1-4; D might be TRBD1 (5 bases). The V end lost 0 bases, the J end lost 5 bases, and 11 bases lay between the germline ends. The CDR3 totals 15 residues. Germline V gives CDR1 SGHRS, CDR2 YFSETQ. The DNA for the CDR3 is TGCGCCAGCAGCTTGGATAGGGGACTAAATGAAAAACTGTTTTTT. This sequence encodes CASSLDRGLNEKLFF.

There are many counts of this clonotype. The J gene is TRBJ1-3, the V gene TRBV29-1; no reliable D call. Trimming left V 7 bases short and J 3 bases short, with 16 bases between. The germline V gene has CDR1 SQVTM and CDR2 ANQGSEA. The CDR3 is 14 residues long. The DNA for the CDR3 is TGCAGCGCCACTTACGGGGTTGGTGGAAACACCATATATTTT. The encoded protein is CSATYGVGGNTIYF.

This clonotype has a count of ten or more. V is TRBV20-1 and J is TRBJ2-7, with D maybe TRBD1 (6 bases). In germline, CDR1 is DFQATT, CDR2 SNEGSKA (reference sequence). This CDR3 comprises 13 residues. Trimming took 0 bases from V and 11 from J, leaving 17 bases between them. CDR3 coding DNA: TGCAGTGCTAGAGAGGGGTCACACAGGGAGAAGTACTTC. As protein: CSAREGSHREKYF.

At least ten counts were recorded for this clonotype. J is TRBJ1-2 and V is TRBV24-1; no firm D call. V dropped 5 bases and J dropped 4 bases, with 19 bases sitting between them. The germline CDR1 and CDR2 sequences are KGHDR and SFDVKD. This CDR3 spans 16 amino acids. Written as DNA, the CDR3 is TGTGCCACCAGTGGATATTGGGATAGCCCGTCCTATGGCTACACCTTC. Translating gives CATSGYWDSPSYGYTF.